Presented here are 25 T cell receptor beta chains from one specimen sequenced in a study of identical twins. Via MiXCR, TCRdb re-called the 5' RACE reads, giving one row per CDR3 protein. This sample yields approximately 250,000 distinct CDR3 sequences, of which roughly 7.1% are seen a single time; less than 15% belongs to the top ten. The sample was also reused in another study, on T cells expressing NK-cell markers.

Sequencing was carried out using CD8+ T cells sorted from blood. These receptor sequences come from a woman under 30 in good health.

Only a few counts were recorded for this clonotype. A much larger clone lies one base from this, so it may be a read error. The V gene is TRBV20-1, the J gene TRBJ2-7; no firm D call. Per the germline V gene, CDR1 is DFQATT and CDR2 is SNEGSKA (reference sequence). V gave up 0 bases and J gave up 9 bases, with 21 bases separating them. The CDR3 totals 15 residues. Written as DNA, the CDR3 is TGCAGTGCTAGAGATATGGGGTCGGACCGGCACGGGCAGTACTTC. Amino acid sequence: CSARDMGSDRHGQYF.

In its sample, this clonotype was seen a few times. V usage is TRBV9 and J usage is TRBJ2-7; 9 positions match TRBD2. Germline V gene data show CDR1 as SGDLS and CDR2 as YYNGEE. The trim removed 3 bases at V and 9 bases at J, leaving 10 bases unmatched. The CDR3 length is 14 residues. CDR3 amino acids: CASSDSGGPSAQYF. CDR3 DNA sequence: TGTGCCAGCAGCGACAGCGGGGGGCCCTCGGCGCAGTACTTC.

The rearrangement links TRBV27 to TRBJ2-7, with 10 bases that match TRBD1. The germline CDR1 and CDR2 sequences are MNHEY and SMNVEV (reference sequence). J was trimmed by 4 bases and V by 3 bases; bases with no gene match: 6. CDR3 length: 15 residues. The CDR3 reads CASSFTGQGSYEQYF. CDR3 DNA sequence: TGTGCCAGCAGTTTTACGGGACAGGGGTCTTACGAGCAGTACTTC.

This clonotype was found many times. The chain is built from TRBV9 and TRBJ2-6; D not resolved. Germline-derived CDR1 and CDR2 are SGDLS and YYNGEE. The CDR3 is made up of 13 amino acids. Trimming took off 4 bases at V and 7 bases at J, with 9 bases between the two ends. The CDR3 DNA sequence: TGTGCCAGCAGCACCTCCAGAGCCAACGTCCTGACTTTC. It encodes CASSTSRANVLTF.

In this sample, this clonotype turned up a few times. V usage is TRBV7-9 and J usage is TRBJ2-2, with D possibly being TRBD1 or TRBD2 (5 bases each). V was cut by 3 bases and J by 4 bases, with 12 bases left in between. Germline V gene lookup returns CDR1 SEHNR and CDR2 FQNEAQ (reference sequence). The CDR3 extends over 15 amino acids. The CDR3 DNA is TGTGCCAGCAGCTTGGGACCTCCCGTCACCGGGGAGCTGTTTTTT. Translation gives CASSLGPPVTGELFF. Full variable domain (outside the CDR3, taken from reference TRBV7-9 and TRBJ2-2): DTGVSQNPRHKITKRGQNVTFRCDPISEHNRLYWYRQTLGQGPEFLTYFQNEAQLEKSRLLSDRFSAERPKGSFSTLEIQRTEQGDSAMYLCASSLGPPVTGELFFGEGSRLTVL.

This clonotype was seen at least ten times. This rearrangement joins TRBV6-4 to TRBJ2-1; TRBD2 matches at 9 bases. The CDR3 sequence is 15 residues long. Germline V gene data show CDR1 as MRHNA and CDR2 as SNTAGT. Trimming removed 0 bases from V and 5 bases from J; junction bases left unmatched: 2. For the CDR3, the DNA is TGTGCCAGCAGTGACTCTCTAGCGGGGCACAATGAGCAGTTCTTC. Encoded protein: CASSDSLAGHNEQFF.

The chain has TRBV29-1 and TRBJ2-3; 7 nucleotides line up with TRBD2. V shed 3 bases, J shed 1 base, and the junction held 7 bases outside the gene matches. CDR3 length: 15 amino acids. Per the germline V gene, CDR1 is SQVTM and CDR2 is ANQGSEA. The CDR3 spells CSVDKGLSRTDTQYF. The CDR3 DNA sequence: TGCAGCGTTGATAAGGGACTATCCCGCACAGATACGCAGTATTTT.

This clonotype was detected a few times. The chain combines TRBV20-1 with TRBJ1-3; 9 bases map to TRBD1. Germline CDR1 DFQATT, CDR2 SNEGSKA (reference sequence). This CDR3 contains 12 residues. After removal of 6 bases from V and 7 bases from J, the junction contained 4 bases not matched to a gene. The CDR3 nucleotides are TGCAGTGCCTCGGGACAGGGTAACACCATATATTTT. Translating gives CSASGQGNTIYF.

A remark on this clonotype: An end of the junction differs from the germline gene, which may be a read error. V gene TRBV12-5 combines with J gene TRBJ2-1; D perhaps matches TRBD2 (6 bases). The CDR3 is 12 amino acids. CDR1 and CDR2 (germline): LGHNT, FRNRAP. The CDR3 region has the DNA TGTGCTAGTACGGTGCTAGCGAATGAACAGTTCTTC. It specifies CASTVLANEQFF.

In its sample, this clonotype was seen a few times. The chain links TRBV9 to TRBJ2-2; TRBD2 is a possible D gene (6 bases). Trimming pared 0 bases from V and 6 bases from J, leaving 18 bases between. This CDR3 has 17 amino acids. CDR1 SGDLS and CDR2 YYNGEE come from the germline V gene. This CDR3 reads CASSVAPGTRAAGELFF. DNA of the CDR3: TGTGCCAGCAGCGTAGCTCCAGGGACTCGGGCGGCCGGGGAGCTGTTTTTT.

The genes are TRBV7-9 and TRBJ2-3; 11 bases line up with TRBD2. V dropped 1 base and J dropped 5; count of bases not matched to a gene: 5. CDR3 length equals 16 residues. From germline, CDR1 is SEHNR and CDR2 FQNEAQ (reference sequence). CDR3: CASSLGLAGPRDTQYF. CDR3 nucleotide sequence: TGTGCCAGCAGCTTAGGACTAGCGGGACCGAGAGATACGCAGTATTTT.

This clonotype has more than one count but fewer than ten. V usage is TRBV7-9 and J usage is TRBJ2-7; TRBD2 is a possible D gene (6 bases). The V and J ends lost 5 bases and 0 bases respectively, with 14 bases between them. The CDR3 contains 15 residues. Per the germline V gene, CDR1 is SEHNR and CDR2 is FQNEAQ (reference sequence). In nucleotides, the CDR3 is TGTGCCAGCAGCCCTGCCCAGGGACTCTCCTACGAGCAGTACTTC. Translation: CASSPAQGLSYEQYF.

This chain's CDR3 is CASSLRGLRELFF. The DNA for the CDR3 is TGTGCCAGCAGTTTAAGGGGACTGAGGGAGCTGTTTTTT. The chain employs TRBV27 and TRBJ2-2; D is possibly TRBD2 (6 bases). Germline CDR1 MNHEY, CDR2 SMNVEV (reference sequence). The CDR3 spans 13 residues. V was trimmed by 2 bases and J by 9 bases, leaving 10 bases between them.

The rearrangement joins TRBV12-3 or TRBV12-4 to TRBJ2-1; 13 positions match TRBD2. The CDR3 covers 16 residues. Trimming cost V 6 bases and J 1 base; bases outside gene matches: 3. CDR3 nucleotides: TGTGCCAGCAGGGGGACTAGCGGGACGTCCTACAATGAGCAGTTCTTC. This codes for CASRGTSGTSYNEQFF.

Ten or more counts support this clonotype. The V gene is TRBV10-2, the J gene TRBJ2-4; D is perhaps TRBD1 or TRBD2 (5 bases each). The CDR3 runs 16 residues. Between the trimmed V and J ends, which lost 6 bases and 0 bases, there was a span of 15 bases. Germline V gives CDR1 WSHSY, CDR2 SAAADI. The CDR3 protein is CASSQRGELAKNIQYF. DNA of the CDR3: TGCGCCAGCAGCCAAAGGGGAGAACTAGCCAAAAACATTCAGTACTTC.

The rearrangement links TRBV20-1 to TRBJ2-3, with D unclear. The ends were cut back, 3 bases at V and 1 base at J, with 11 bases in the middle. The CDR3 runs 14 residues. Germline CDR1 is DFQATT and CDR2 is SNEGSKA (reference sequence). CDR3 sequence: CSARSGEGTDTQYF. For the CDR3, the DNA is TGCAGTGCTAGGAGTGGAGAGGGCACAGATACGCAGTATTTT.

In its sample, this clonotype was seen many times. The CDR3 bases are TGTGCCAGCAGCGAAAGAGATAGCGGGAGGGCCTACGAGCAGTACTTC. Residues: CASSERDSGRAYEQYF. The chain carries TRBV7-9 and TRBJ2-7, with 11 bases aligning to TRBD2. The CDR3 has 16 amino acids. Germline CDR1 SEHNR, CDR2 FQNEAQ (reference sequence). V trimming: 5 bases; J trimming: 2 bases; junction bases outside the gene matches: 8. The full variable domain, with the rest looked up from reference TRBV7-9 and TRBJ2-7, is DTGVSQNPRHKITKRGQNVTFRCDPISEHNRLYWYRQTLGQGPEFLTYFQNEAQLEKSRLLSDRFSAERPKGSFSTLEIQRTEQGDSAMYLCASSERDSGRAYEQYFGPGTRLTVT.

This clonotype was observed a handful of times. The V gene is TRBV7-8, the J gene TRBJ1-5, with D maybe TRBD1 (5 bases). Looked up from germline, CDR1 is SGHVS and CDR2 is FQNEAQ. The V end lost 8 bases, the J end lost 3 bases, and 11 bases lay between the germline ends. The CDR3 has 13 residues. CDR3 nucleotide sequence: TGTGCCAGCCGGGACGGACTCAATCAGCCCCAGCATTTT. Translation: CASRDGLNQPQHF.

This clonotype was seen many times. V usage is TRBV27 and J usage is TRBJ2-7, with 9 positions matching TRBD2. The germline gives CDR1 MNHEY, CDR2 SMNVEV (reference sequence). This CDR3 spans 14 amino acids. Trimming at V came to 5 bases and at J to 0 bases, leaving 2 bases not matched to a gene. Written as DNA, the CDR3 is TGTGCCAGCAGTCTGACTAGCGGCTCCTACGAGCAGTACTTC. Translation: CASSLTSGSYEQYF.

With regard to this clonotype: At one of its ends the junction is not consistent with the germline gene, which may arise from a read error. This chain links TRBV7-7 with TRBJ2-7; no clear D gene. CDR3 length: 14 amino acids. Germline CDR1 reads SSHAT; CDR2 reads FNYEAQ (reference sequence). The CDR3 loop is CASSLGKGSYEQYF. In nucleotides, the CDR3 is TGTGCTAGCAGCTTAGGAAAGGGTTCCTACGAGCAGTACTTC. Full variable domain (rest looked up from reference TRBV7-7 and TRBJ2-7): GAGVSQSPRYKVTKRGQDVTLRCDPISSHATLYWYQQALGQGPEFLTYFNYEAQPDKSGLPSDRFSAERPEGSISTLTIQRTEQRDSAMYRCASSLGKGSYEQYFGPGTRLTVT.

The rearrangement uses TRBV6-5 and TRBJ2-3; D gene uncertain. Trimming took 6 bases from V and 2 from J, leaving 9 bases between them. CDR1 MNHEY and CDR2 SVGAGI come from the germline V gene. The CDR3 totals 13 residues. DNA of the CDR3: TGTGCCAGCAGGTCCGAGTCCACAGATACGCAGTATTTT. Its translation is CASRSESTDTQYF.

J is TRBJ1-1 and V is TRBV12-3 or TRBV12-4, with D hard to call. V gave up 3 bases and J gave up 5 bases, with 13 bases separating them. This CDR3 has 14 amino acids. Here the CDR3 reads CASSFGPTETEAFF. CDR3 DNA: TGTGCCAGCAGTTTCGGACCAACCGAGACTGAAGCTTTCTTT.

For this clonotype: A read error may produce the germline difference seen at one junction end. The chain couples TRBV10-1 to TRBJ2-7; the D gene is possibly TRBD2 (5 bases). The CDR3 runs 13 residues. Germline V gives CDR1 WNHNN, CDR2 SYGVQD (reference sequence). CDR3 in DNA: TGCGCCGGCAGTGAGCGGTCGGGGTTTGAGCAGTACTTC. Residues: CAGSERSGFEQYF.

V is TRBV2 and J is TRBJ2-1; tentatively, D is TRBD2 (5 bases). V shed 4 bases and J shed 9 bases, with 19 bases lying between them. Germline-derived CDR1 and CDR2 are SNHLY and FYNNEI. The CDR3 is 15 residues long. The CDR3 DNA is TGTGCCAGCAGTGTCGGGCTTTCCCTTCGGGGTGAGCAGTTCTTC. Its protein product is CASSVGLSLRGEQFF.

This clonotype was seen at least ten times. The chain is built from TRBV7-2 and TRBJ2-1, with D tentatively TRBD1 (5 bases). Trimming removed 2 bases at V and 5 bases at J, with 7 bases between. CDR3 length: 13 amino acids. Germline assignment: CDR1 SGHTA and CDR2 FQGNSA. CDR3 loop: CASSLPGNNEQFF. The DNA for the CDR3 is TGTGCCAGCAGCTTACCAGGGAACAATGAGCAGTTCTTC.